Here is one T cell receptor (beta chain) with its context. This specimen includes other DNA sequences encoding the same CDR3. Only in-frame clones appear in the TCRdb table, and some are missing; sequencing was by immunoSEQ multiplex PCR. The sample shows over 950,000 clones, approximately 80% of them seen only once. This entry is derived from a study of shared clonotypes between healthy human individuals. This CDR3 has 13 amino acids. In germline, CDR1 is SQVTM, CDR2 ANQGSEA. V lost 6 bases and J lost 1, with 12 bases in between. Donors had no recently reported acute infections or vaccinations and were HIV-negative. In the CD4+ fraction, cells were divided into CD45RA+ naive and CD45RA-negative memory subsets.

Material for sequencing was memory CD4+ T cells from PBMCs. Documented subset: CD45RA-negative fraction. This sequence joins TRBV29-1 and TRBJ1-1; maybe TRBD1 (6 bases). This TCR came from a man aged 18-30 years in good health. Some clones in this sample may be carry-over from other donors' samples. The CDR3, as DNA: TGCAGCGTCCTCACGGGGGCGAACACTGAAGCTTTCTTT. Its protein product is CSVLTGANTEAFF.